A single sample gave rise to the 27 T cell receptor beta chains below, sequenced in a study of blood T cell repertoires in COVID-19. Generated by immunoSEQ multiplex PCR, the TCRdb table keeps only in-frame clones and is missing some. This table has around 120,000 clones, around 86% appearing once. Material: peripheral blood. These receptors all come from a man older than 75 with acute or convalescent COVID-19.

This chain connects TRBV6-5 to TRBJ2-7; 9 nucleotides agree with TRBD1. The V segment lost 7 bases and the J segment 2 bases; nucleotides outside the gene matches: 9. Germline CDR1 MNHEY, CDR2 SVGAGI. This CDR3 region has 15 residues. In nucleotides, the CDR3 is TGTGCCAGCACCCCTCCCGGGACAGGGACCTACGAGCAGTACTTC. It specifies CASTPPGTGTYEQYF.

This clone was observed a handful of times. CDR3 coding DNA: TGTGCCAGCAGCCAAGACCCAGGGGGCAGATTATGGAACACTGAAGCTTTCTTT. This translates into CASSQDPGGRLWNTEAFF. The chain carries TRBV4-2 and TRBJ1-1; 8 nucleotides line up with TRBD1. Germline V CDR1 and CDR2: LGHNA, YNFKEQ. The CDR3 loop spans 18 amino acids. V lost 0 bases and J lost 1; bases outside the gene matches: 10.

CDR3: CASRSSTLITF. CDR3 nucleotides: TGTGCCAGCAGATCCTCGACTCTAATAACCTTC. The chain is built from TRBV6-5 and TRBJ1-2, with D unclear. V lost 6 bases and J lost 14, with 16 bases in between. CDR1 and CDR2 (germline): MNHEY, SVGAGI. CDR3 length equals 11 residues.

The chain joins TRBV3-1 (or the pseudogene TRBV3-2) to TRBJ1-2; 7 bases agree with TRBD1. The CDR3 spans 14 residues. Losses at the gene ends were 5 bases for V and 2 bases for J; bases not matched to a gene: 5. Germline CDR1 reads LGHDT; CDR2 reads YNNKEL (reference sequence). CDR3 sequence reads: CASSRGQQNYGYTF. Written as DNA, the CDR3 is TGTGCCAGCAGCAGGGGACAGCAAAACTATGGCTACACCTTC.

The chain recombines TRBV27 with TRBJ2-7, with 8 nucleotides matching TRBD1. The CDR3 is 15 residues long. The V gene's germline CDR1 is MNHEY and CDR2 SMNVEV (reference sequence). J gave up 0 bases and V 3 bases, and 4 bases lay outside the gene matches. The CDR3 loop reads CASSLTGQGSYEQYF. The CDR3 region has the DNA TGTGCCAGCAGTTTGACCGGACAGGGCTCCTACGAGCAGTACTTC.

The rearrangement joins TRBV3-1 (or the pseudogene TRBV3-2) to TRBJ1-1; 7 nucleotides align to TRBD1. This CDR3 is built from 14 residues. CDR1 is LGHDT and CDR2 is YNNKEL in the germline V gene (reference sequence). Trimming took 6 bases from V and 5 from J; bases not matched to a gene: 9. This chain's CDR3 is CASSEQGVGTEAFF. CDR3 DNA sequence: TGTGCCAGCAGTGAGCAGGGGGTAGGGACTGAAGCTTTCTTT.

The chain recombines TRBV19 with TRBJ2-5, with 8 bases lining up with TRBD2. V was clipped by 2 bases and J by 3 bases; unmatched bases: 5. CDR1 and CDR2 (germline): LNHDA, SQIVND (reference sequence). The CDR3 has 15 residues. The CDR3 loop reads CASSINPGGEETQYF. The CDR3, as DNA: TGTGCCAGTAGTATAAATCCGGGGGGGGAAGAGACCCAGTACTTC.

V usage is TRBV5-5 and J usage is TRBJ2-7; 7 bases align to TRBD1. Germline loops: CDR1 SGHKS, CDR2 YYEKEE (reference sequence). With V trimmed by 3 bases and J by 3 bases, 3 bases remained unmatched. The CDR3 is made up of 13 amino acids. Written as DNA, the CDR3 is TGTGCCAGCAGCTCGACAGGGTACTACGAGCAGTACTTC. Translated, it gives CASSSTGYYEQYF.

The chain recombines TRBV19 with TRBJ1-5; 8 bases line up with TRBD1. Per the germline V gene, CDR1 is LNHDA and CDR2 is SQIVND (reference sequence). V gave up 5 bases and J gave up 0 bases; unmatched junction bases: 9. The CDR3 sequence is 17 residues long. CDR3 amino acids: CASSGSGQGNSNQPQHF. The CDR3 coding sequence is TGTGCCAGTAGTGGCTCCGGACAGGGAAATAGCAATCAGCCCCAGCATTTT. Drawing the rest from reference TRBV19 and TRBJ1-5, the complete variable domain is DGGITQSPKYLFRKEGQNVTLSCEQNLNHDAMYWYRQDPGQGLRLIYYSQIVNDFQKGDIAEGYSVSREKKESFPLTVTSAQKNPTAFYLCASSGSGQGNSNQPQHFGDGTRLSIL.

This clone was recorded only once. The chain has TRBV7-2 and TRBJ2-1; 8 bases align to TRBD1. Germline V gene data show CDR1 as SGHTA and CDR2 as FQGNSA. The CDR3 has 16 residues. V shed 0 bases, J shed 1 base, and the junction held 2 bases outside the gene matches. CDR3 sequence reads: CASSLAGQASYNEQFF. In DNA, the CDR3 is TGTGCCAGCAGCTTAGCGGGACAGGCTTCCTACAATGAGCAGTTCTTC.

V gene TRBV27 combines with J gene TRBJ1-2, with a tentative D call TRBD1 (6 bases). Germline V gene data show CDR1 as MNHEY and CDR2 as SMNVEV (reference sequence). The V and J ends lost 6 bases and 3 bases respectively, with 20 bases between them. This CDR3 is 16 amino acids long. CDR3 in DNA: TGTGCCAGCAGACTAACCGGGACACAAAGCCACTATGGCTACACCTTC. Protein: CASRLTGTQSHYGYTF.

The V gene is TRBV18, the J gene TRBJ2-5; perhaps TRBD2 as D (6 bases). CDR1 KGHSH and CDR2 LQKENI come from the germline V gene. The CDR3 is made up of 14 amino acids. V shed 0 bases and J shed 5 bases, with 10 bases lying between them. CDR3 sequence: CASSPPGGSETQYF. In DNA form, the CDR3 reads TGTGCCAGCTCACCACCCGGGGGTTCGGAGACCCAGTACTTC.

The V and J genes are TRBV29-1 and TRBJ1-2; TRBD1 aligns across 10 bases. This CDR3 has 14 amino acids. In germline, CDR1 is SQVTM, CDR2 ANQGSEA. J was trimmed by 9 bases and V by 7 bases; bases with no gene match: 14. The CDR3 DNA is TGCAGCGACAGACAGGGGGCTCCCTCCGATCGCTACACCTTC. The encoded protein is CSDRQGAPSDRYTF.

The chain is built from TRBV5-4 and TRBJ1-1; 8 nucleotides agree with TRBD1. The trim removed 0 bases at V and 6 bases at J, leaving 4 bases unmatched. CDR1 and CDR2 from the germline V gene are SGHNT and YYREEE (reference sequence). The CDR3 spans 14 residues. The DNA of the CDR3 is TGTGCCAGCAGCTTGGAGCAGGGGGCCGCTGAAGCTTTCTTT. Amino acids: CASSLEQGAAEAFF.

This chain uses TRBV5-1 with TRBJ1-2; D remains ambiguous. This CDR3 has 14 residues. Germline CDR1 SGHRS, CDR2 YFSETQ. V lost 1 base and J 8 bases, leaving 15 bases between the germline ends. CDR3 in amino acids: CASSLPLGSFGYTF. The CDR3 DNA sequence: TGCGCCAGCAGCTTGCCCCTAGGGAGTTTCGGCTACACCTTC.

This chain uses TRBV3-1 (or the pseudogene TRBV3-2) with TRBJ1-5, with D perhaps TRBD1 (5 bases). The CDR3 extends over 15 amino acids. The V and J ends lost 5 bases and 5 bases respectively, with 16 bases between them. Per the germline V gene, CDR1 is LGHDT and CDR2 is YNNKEL (reference sequence). CDR3 nucleotides: TGTGCCAGCAGCTGGGGCCCGGTGGTGGATCAGCCCCAGCATTTT. Its protein is CASSWGPVVDQPQHF.

The chain combines TRBV7-9 with TRBJ2-5; perhaps TRBD1 as D (6 bases). The germline V gene has CDR1 SEHNR and CDR2 FQNEAQ (reference sequence). Trimming removed 2 bases at V and 2 bases at J, with 12 bases between. The CDR3 totals 15 residues. The CDR3: CASSLSRQGQETQYF. The CDR3 DNA sequence: TGTGCCAGCAGCTTATCGAGGCAGGGGCAAGAGACCCAGTACTTC.

V usage is TRBV3-1 (or the pseudogene TRBV3-2) and J usage is TRBJ1-6; 10 nucleotides match TRBD1. With 1 base clipped from V and 7 bases from J, the junction kept 10 bases outside the gene matches. The CDR3 spans 18 residues. The V gene's germline CDR1 is LGHDT and CDR2 YNNKEL (reference sequence). CDR3 protein: CASSQGGTGERKNSPLHF. CDR3 coding DNA: TGTGCCAGCAGCCAAGGCGGGACAGGGGAGCGAAAGAATTCACCCCTCCACTTT.

The chain has TRBV5-1 and TRBJ2-7, with 9 bases that match TRBD1. The CDR3 totals 15 residues. Unmatched junction bases numbered 8, after V lost 4 bases and J lost 3 bases. CDR1 is SGHRS, CDR2 YFSETQ, per germline. CDR3: CASSLTGQGVYEQYF. Written as DNA, the CDR3 is TGCGCCAGCAGCCTAACGGGACAGGGAGTCTACGAGCAGTACTTC.

This clone has more than one count but fewer than ten. The CDR3 sequence is CAISDGQNNEQFF. The CDR3 DNA follows: TGTGCCATCAGTGATGGACAGAACAATGAGCAGTTCTTC. The chain recombines TRBV10-3 with TRBJ2-1, with TRBD1 as a possible D gene (6 bases). The germline V and J ends were trimmed by 3 bases and 5 bases, with 8 bases remaining between them. The CDR3 has 13 residues. CDR1 is ENHRY, CDR2 SYGVKD, per germline.

This rearrangement joins TRBV7-9 to TRBJ1-2; D may be TRBD1 (5 bases). V was trimmed by 11 bases and J by 2 bases, leaving 12 bases between them. The germline V gene encodes CDR1 SEHNR and CDR2 FQNEAQ (reference sequence). The CDR3 totals 12 residues. The CDR3 region has the DNA TGTGCCGGCGGGGGAGCGAACTATGGCTACACCTTC. Protein: CAGGGANYGYTF.

The chain is built from TRBV18 and TRBJ1-5, with TRBD1 as a possible D gene (6 bases). Trimming left V 3 bases short and J 0 bases short, with 15 bases between. Germline-derived CDR1 and CDR2 are KGHSH and LQKENI. The CDR3 loop spans 17 amino acids. The CDR3 DNA is TGTGCCAGCTCACCCTGGGCCCGGACAGATAGCAATCAGCCCCAGCATTTT. This codes for CASSPWARTDSNQPQHF.

J is TRBJ2-7 and V is TRBV7-9; TRBD1 matches 7 bases. J lost 4 bases, V lost 5 bases, and 2 bases had no gene match. The length of the CDR3 is 12 residues. Germline loops: CDR1 SEHNR, CDR2 FQNEAQ (reference sequence). CDR3 nucleotide sequence: TGTGCCAGCAGCCAGACAGGGTACGAGCAGTACTTC. Its translation is CASSQTGYEQYF.

This chain joins TRBV11-2 and TRBJ1-6; D possibly corresponds to TRBD1 (5 bases). The CDR3 extends over 16 amino acids. Between the trimmed V and J ends, which lost 5 bases and 0 bases, there was a span of 11 bases. CDR1 is SGHAT and CDR2 is FQNNGV in the germline V gene. CDR3 bases: TGTGCCAGCAGCCCACGACAGAGCTCCTATAATTCACCCCTCCACTTT. It encodes CASSPRQSSYNSPLHF.

V and J are TRBV4-1 and TRBJ1-5; tentative D call: TRBD1 (6 bases). Germline loops: CDR1 MGHRA, CDR2 YSYEKL. This CDR3 has 15 amino acids. The germline V and J ends were trimmed by 6 bases and 7 bases, with 19 bases remaining between them. The CDR3 spells CASRPAGGQGQPQHF. The CDR3 DNA sequence: TGCGCCAGCAGACCGGCGGGGGGGCAAGGACAGCCCCAGCATTTT.

The genes are TRBV5-8 and TRBJ2-5; weak D call: TRBD2 (7 bases). The ends were cut back, 2 bases at V and 5 bases at J, with 13 bases in the middle. Looked up from germline, CDR1 is SGHTS and CDR2 is YDEGEE. The CDR3 contains 14 residues. For the CDR3, the DNA is TGTGCCAGCAGCTTCGGGGGGCATTCGGAGACCCAGTACTTC. It is translated as CASSFGGHSETQYF.

This clone was counted once. This chain links TRBV6-6 with TRBJ2-5, with a tentative D call TRBD1 (5 bases). In germline, CDR1 is MNHNY, CDR2 SVGAGI (reference sequence). V was trimmed by 10 bases and J by 2 bases, leaving 14 bases between them. There are 13 residues in the CDR3. The CDR3 nucleotides read TGTGCCACCCGACAGCCAGGACAAGAGACCCAGTACTTC. It translates to CATRQPGQETQYF.